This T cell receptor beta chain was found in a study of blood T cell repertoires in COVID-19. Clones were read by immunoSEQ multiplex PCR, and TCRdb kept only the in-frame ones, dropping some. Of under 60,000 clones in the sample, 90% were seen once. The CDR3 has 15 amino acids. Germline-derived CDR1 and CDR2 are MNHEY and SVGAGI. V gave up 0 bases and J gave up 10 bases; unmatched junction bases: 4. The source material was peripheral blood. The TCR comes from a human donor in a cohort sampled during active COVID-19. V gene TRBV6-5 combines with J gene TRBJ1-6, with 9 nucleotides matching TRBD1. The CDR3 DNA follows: TGTGCCAGCAGTTACTCGACAGGGGGGGGATCACCCCTCCACTTT. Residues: CASSYSTGGGSPLHF.